This T cell receptor beta chain was recorded in a study of control samples from healthy donors and cancer patients. As concerns this clone: Other DNA sequences in the sample encode the same CDR3.

Only in-frame clones appear in the TCRdb table, and some are missing; sequencing was by immunoSEQ multiplex PCR. The table lists about 190,000 clones, around 90% of them singletons, with approximately 1.8% in the top ten. This CDR3 is 13 amino acids long. Germline assignment: CDR1 SEHNR and CDR2 FQNEAQ (reference sequence). V dropped 5 bases and J dropped 3 bases, with 8 bases sitting between them. The specimen sequenced was blood. This chain uses TRBV7-9 with TRBJ1-5; D remains unclear. The clonotype originates from a man aged 25-45 years in good health. The CDR3: CASSPTANQPQHF. CDR3 coding DNA: TGTGCCAGCAGCCCCACAGCCAATCAGCCCCAGCATTTT.